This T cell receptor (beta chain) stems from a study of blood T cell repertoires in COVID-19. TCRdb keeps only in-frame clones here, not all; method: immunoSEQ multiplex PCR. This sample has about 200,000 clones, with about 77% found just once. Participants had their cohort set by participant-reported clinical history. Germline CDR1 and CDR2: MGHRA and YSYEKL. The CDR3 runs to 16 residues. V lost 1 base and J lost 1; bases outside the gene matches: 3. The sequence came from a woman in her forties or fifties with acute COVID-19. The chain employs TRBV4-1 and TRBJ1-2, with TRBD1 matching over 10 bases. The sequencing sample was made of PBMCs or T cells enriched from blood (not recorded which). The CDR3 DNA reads TGCGCCAGCAGCCAAGGTGGGACAGGGGTTAACTATGGCTACACCTTC. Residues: CASSQGGTGVNYGYTF.